One sample yielded the 28 T cell receptor beta chains listed below, sequenced in a study of shared clonotypes between healthy human individuals. Sequencing was performed with immunoSEQ multiplex PCR; in TCRdb, only in-frame clones are kept and a portion is missing. The sample lists around 550,000 clones, around 96% occurring once. Sequenced material: naive CD4+ T cells sorted from blood. Described subset: CD45RA+ positively selected. The receptors stem from a woman aged 25 to 39 in good health.

The V call is TRBV29-1, the J call TRBJ2-5; no reliable D call. V lost 2 bases, J lost 4 bases, and 8 bases lay in between. The CDR3 extends over 12 amino acids. Germline-derived CDR1 and CDR2 are SQVTM and ANQGSEA. The CDR3 DNA is TGCAGCGTTGAATACAGCTCAGAGACCCAGTACTTC. Amino acids: CSVEYSSETQYF.

In its sample, this clone was seen once. The chain couples TRBV19 to TRBJ1-1; a possible D gene is TRBD1 (6 bases). The CDR3 has 13 residues. V lost 5 bases to trimming and J lost 1 base, with 8 bases between them. CDR1 and CDR2 from the germline V gene are LNHDA and SQIVND (reference sequence). The CDR3 DNA sequence: TGTGCCAGTAGTTGGGACAAGAACACTGAAGCTTTCTTT. Its translation is CASSWDKNTEAFF.

In this sample, this clone turned up a few times. This chain connects TRBV28 to TRBJ1-1; no reliable D call. This CDR3 has 12 residues. V was cut by 4 bases and J by 7 bases, with 10 bases left in between. CDR1 and CDR2 (germline): MDHEN, SYDVKM. CDR3 protein: CASSYRGYEAFF. The CDR3 DNA reads as TGTGCCAGCAGTTATCGAGGATATGAAGCTTTCTTT. Full variable domain (rest looked up from reference TRBV28 and TRBJ1-1): DVKVTQSSRYLVKRTGEKVFLECVQDMDHENMFWYRQDPGLGLRLIYFSYDVKMKEKGDIPEGYSVSREKKERFSLILESASTNQTSMYLCASSYRGYEAFFGQGTRLTVV.

The V call is TRBV10-2, the J call TRBJ1-2; D is ambiguous. CDR1 is WSHSY, CDR2 SAAADI, per germline. Trimming stripped 5 bases from V and 6 bases from J, with 13 bases between. CDR3 length equals 13 residues. CDR3 amino acids: CASSTRALDGYTF. The CDR3 bases are TGCGCCAGCAGTACCCGGGCACTCGATGGCTACACCTTC.

The genes are TRBV18 and TRBJ2-1; tentatively, D is TRBD2 (5 bases). The V gene's germline CDR1 is KGHSH and CDR2 LQKENI. V was shortened by 3 bases and J by 7 bases, with 16 bases between the two germline ends. CDR3 size: 15 residues. The CDR3 region has the DNA TGTGCCAGCTCACCTGGTGAGGGAGTGGTTAATGAGCAGTTCTTC. Translated: CASSPGEGVVNEQFF. The full variable domain, rest sourced from reference TRBV18 and TRBJ2-1, is NAGVMQNPRHLVRRRGQEARLRCSPMKGHSHVYWYRQLPEEGLKFMVYLQKENIIDESGMPKERFSAEFPKEGPSILRIQQVVRGDSAAYFCASSPGEGVVNEQFFGPGTRLTVL.

This rearrangement joins TRBV15 to TRBJ2-1, with 11 bases that match TRBD2. Unmatched junction bases numbered 5, after V lost 1 base and J lost 0 bases. The CDR3 is 18 residues long. From germline, CDR1 is LNHNV and CDR2 YYDKDF (reference sequence). This chain's CDR3 is CATSRVFTSGSSYNEQFF. The CDR3 DNA reads TGTGCCACCAGCAGAGTATTCACTAGCGGGAGCTCCTACAATGAGCAGTTCTTC.

With respect to this clone: This sample includes further DNA sequences coding for the same CDR3. V and J are TRBV5-1 and TRBJ2-7; tentative D call: TRBD1 (6 bases). Trimming shortened V by 2 bases and J by 0 bases, and 6 bases separated the two germline ends. The germline V gene encodes CDR1 SGHRS and CDR2 YFSETQ. The CDR3 sequence is 13 residues long. The CDR3 nucleotides are TGCGCCAGCAGCTTACAGGGCTCCTACGAGCAGTACTTC. It encodes CASSLQGSYEQYF.

This sequence joins TRBV18 and TRBJ2-1; D gene uncertain. Germline V gene sequence: CDR1 KGHSH, CDR2 LQKENI. CDR3 length: 13 residues. V was trimmed by 3 bases and J by 8 bases, leaving 11 bases between them. CDR3 sequence (DNA): TGTGCCAGCTCACCCGGGCTAGTTGATGAGCAGTTCTTC. It specifies CASSPGLVDEQFF.

This clone showed up just once. The rearrangement uses TRBV28 and TRBJ2-4; D unresolved. V lost 4 bases and J lost 2, with 6 bases in between. The CDR3 consists of 13 residues. Germline V CDR1 and CDR2: MDHEN, SYDVKM. This chain's CDR3 is CASSSQPKNIQYF. The CDR3 coding sequence is TGTGCCAGCAGTTCACAGCCCAAAAACATTCAGTACTTC. Full variable domain (rest looked up from reference TRBV28 and TRBJ2-4): DVKVTQSSRYLVKRTGEKVFLECVQDMDHENMFWYRQDPGLGLRLIYFSYDVKMKEKGDIPEGYSVSREKKERFSLILESASTNQTSMYLCASSSQPKNIQYFGAGTRLSVL.

The chain recombines TRBV6-1 with TRBJ2-3; unclear D gene. With 3 bases removed from V and 2 bases from J, the gap between germline ends came to 12 bases. This CDR3 contains 15 residues. CDR1 is MNHNS, CDR2 SASEGT, per germline. The CDR3 is CASSDLGAYTDTQYF. The DNA for the CDR3 is TGTGCCAGCAGTGATCTGGGCGCTTACACAGATACGCAGTATTTT.

This chain joins TRBV4-2 and TRBJ2-7; D may be TRBD2 (5 bases). Germline V CDR1 and CDR2: LGHNA, YNFKEQ. CDR3 length: 17 residues. V gave up 5 bases and J gave up 1 base, with 21 bases separating them. The DNA for the CDR3 is TGTGCCAGCAGCTTGGACCCAGCCGGGATCAGATCCTACGAGCAGTACTTC. Its protein is CASSLDPAGIRSYEQYF.

This clone was recorded once. The J gene is TRBJ2-7, the V gene TRBV28, with TRBD2 identical over 8 bases. CDR1 is MDHEN and CDR2 is SYDVKM in the germline V gene. The length of the CDR3 is 14 residues. V trimming: 6 bases; J trimming: 7 bases; junction bases outside the gene matches: 11. This chain's CDR3 is CASRSGRGVWEQYF. For the CDR3, the DNA is TGTGCCAGCAGATCCGGGCGGGGGGTTTGGGAGCAGTACTTC.

V and J are TRBV7-8 and TRBJ2-2; D gene unclear. Germline V gene data show CDR1 as SGHVS and CDR2 as FQNEAQ. The CDR3 is made up of 16 amino acids. Trimming cost V 5 bases and J 2 bases, with 15 bases left between them. CDR3 residues: CASSPVVAPNTGELFF. The CDR3 nucleotides are TGTGCCAGCAGCCCGGTAGTGGCCCCAAACACCGGGGAGCTGTTTTTT. The full variable domain, with the rest looked up from reference TRBV7-8 and TRBJ2-2, is GAGVSQSPRYKVAKRGQDVALRCDPISGHVSLFWYQQALGQGPEFLTYFQNEAQLDKSGLPSDRFFAERPEGSVSTLKIQRTQQEDSAVYLCASSPVVAPNTGELFFGEGSRLTVL.

This chain connects TRBV5-8 to TRBJ2-3, with 7 bases aligning to TRBD1. The CDR3 has 12 residues. Germline CDR1 SGHTS, CDR2 YDEGEE. V was pared by 4 bases and J by 7 bases, with 3 bases of the junction left unmatched. The CDR3 region is CASSGDSYTQYF. DNA of the CDR3: TGTGCCAGCAGCGGGGACAGCTATACGCAGTATTTT.

The rearrangement uses TRBV5-8 and TRBJ2-7; D is uncertain. Germline V gene data show CDR1 as SGHTS and CDR2 as YDEGEE. V was shortened by 0 bases and J by 6 bases, with 19 bases between the two germline ends. This CDR3 is built from 16 residues. CDR3 protein: CASSLVSVSSSGEQYF. The CDR3 DNA follows: TGTGCCAGCAGCTTGGTCTCGGTGAGCAGTTCGGGCGAGCAGTACTTC.

The chain combines TRBV20-1 with TRBJ2-5; D is uncertain. Per the germline V gene, CDR1 is DFQATT and CDR2 is SNEGSKA (reference sequence). The CDR3 runs 11 residues. The ends were cut back, 4 bases at V and 7 bases at J, with 10 bases in the middle. The CDR3 DNA sequence: TGCAGTGCTACTACGACGGGGACCCAGTACTTC. Its translation is CSATTTGTQYF.

The chain employs TRBV28 and TRBJ2-5; D unclear. The CDR3 is made up of 13 amino acids. V was trimmed by 3 bases and J by 2 bases, leaving 7 bases between them. The germline V gene encodes CDR1 MDHEN and CDR2 SYDVKM. This chain's CDR3 is CASSLVGQETQYF. The CDR3 DNA follows: TGTGCCAGCAGTTTGGTGGGACAAGAGACCCAGTACTTC.

This chain joins TRBV30 and TRBJ2-1; D unclear. Trimming took off 0 bases at V and 5 bases at J, with 11 bases between the two ends. The CDR3 sequence is 14 residues long. Germline-derived CDR1 and CDR2 are GTSNPN and SVGIG (reference sequence). In DNA form, the CDR3 reads TGTGCCTGGAGTGTACAAAGTGGGGACAATGAGCAGTTCTTC. It codes for CAWSVQSGDNEQFF.

This chain uses TRBV16 with TRBJ2-5, with D perhaps matching TRBD1 (5 bases). From germline, CDR1 is KGHSY and CDR2 FQNENV. V was clipped by 0 bases and J by 2 bases, with 10 bases between them. The CDR3 covers 15 residues. The DNA of the CDR3 is TGTGCCAGCAGCCAATCGACAGCCATACAAGAGACCCAGTACTTC. It codes for CASSQSTAIQETQYF.

The chain employs TRBV18 and TRBJ2-5; D is unresolved. This CDR3 is built from 15 residues. V was trimmed by 0 bases and J by 5 bases, leaving 13 bases between them. CDR1 is KGHSH and CDR2 is LQKENI in the germline V gene. The CDR3 DNA sequence: TGTGCCAGCTCACCACCTGGCGGTCGTTTTGAGACCCAGTACTTC. Amino acid sequence: CASSPPGGRFETQYF.

This clone showed up just once. This chain joins TRBV11-1 and TRBJ2-5; 9 bases match TRBD2. The CDR3 has 17 residues. Per germline, CDR1 SGHAT and CDR2 FQDESV (reference sequence). Unmatched junction bases numbered 12, after V lost 7 bases and J lost 0 bases. The CDR3 DNA is TGTGCCAGCAATAGCGGGGGTACCAATCCAGACCAAGAGACCCAGTACTTC. This translates into CASNSGGTNPDQETQYF.

The chain links TRBV7-2 to TRBJ1-5; weak D call: TRBD1 (5 bases). CDR1 is SGHTA and CDR2 is FQGNSA in the germline V gene. The CDR3 contains 13 residues. Deletions cut 3 bases from V and 4 bases from J, with 7 bases between. CDR3 bases: TGTGCCAGCAGCTTTCAGGGAAATCAGCCCCAGCATTTT. This encodes CASSFQGNQPQHF.

As concerns this clone: Other DNA sequences from this sample encode an identical CDR3 as well. The chain joins TRBV15 to TRBJ2-7, with D tentatively TRBD1 or TRBD2 (5 bases each). Germline values: CDR1 LNHNV, CDR2 YYDKDF (reference sequence). This CDR3 has 13 residues. V shed 0 bases and J shed 3 bases, with 6 bases lying between them. The CDR3 loop reads CATSRDGGYEQYF. The CDR3 region has the DNA TGTGCCACCAGCAGAGATGGGGGCTACGAGCAGTACTTC.

The V call is TRBV7-6, the J call TRBJ2-3; 12 bases align to TRBD2. The CDR3 is made up of 16 amino acids. CDR1 and CDR2 from the germline V gene are SGHVS and FNYEAQ. V lost 5 bases to trimming and J lost 2 bases; unmatched junction nucleotides: 5. CDR3 nucleotides: TGTGCCAGCAGCCCGACTAGCGGGAGTCTCACAGATACGCAGTATTTT. This translates into CASSPTSGSLTDTQYF.

Here the CDR3 DNA reads TGTGCCAGCACCTGGCTCTCCACCGGGGAGCTGTTTTTT. Its translation is CASTWLSTGELFF. This chain connects TRBV2 to TRBJ2-2, with D uncertain. The CDR3 covers 13 residues. V gave up 7 bases and J gave up 4 bases, with 10 bases separating them. Germline V lookup: CDR1 SNHLY, CDR2 FYNNEI.

This chain joins TRBV12-2 and TRBJ2-4; TRBD1, the D gene given by the table, was not confirmed from the DNA. TRBV12-2 is assigned pseudogene status. The CDR3 is made up of 15 amino acids. CDR3 loop: CASRLMTAAKNIQYF. The CDR3 coding sequence is TGTGCAAGTCGCTTGATGACAGCAGCAAAAAACATTCAGTACTTC.

The chain uses TRBV4-1 and TRBJ2-1; no definite D call. The length of the CDR3 is 13 residues. Germline V gives CDR1 MGHRA, CDR2 YSYEKL. Deletions cut 1 base from V and 9 bases from J, with 10 bases between. The CDR3 loop reads CASSQVQLAEQFF. The CDR3 DNA is TGCGCCAGCAGCCAAGTTCAGCTCGCTGAGCAGTTCTTC.

This clone was found once. V usage is TRBV5-1 and J usage is TRBJ1-1, with D possibly matching TRBD1 (6 bases). Germline V gives CDR1 SGHRS, CDR2 YFSETQ. The length of the CDR3 is 14 residues. V gave up 4 bases and J gave up 4 bases, with 14 bases separating them. Here the CDR3 reads CASSTDREVTEAFF. In nucleotides, the CDR3 is TGCGCCAGCAGCACGGACAGAGAGGTCACTGAAGCTTTCTTT.